This TCR beta chain emerged from a study of vaccination effects on CD4 cells after COVID-19. Data came from immunoSEQ multiplex PCR; TCRdb stores just in-frame clones and leaves some out. The data contain about 70,000 clones, 80% of them singletons. With the ViraFEST assay, the study expanded antigen-specific CD4+ T cells using viral peptide pools, then sequenced them. The culture ran for approximately 10 days, and then CD4+ T cells were isolated. Neither prior SARS-CoV-2 infection nor positive nucleocapsid antibodies were present in the vaccine recipients. Roughly 1.9 million PBMC were placed in each well, which was supplemented with about 9.3 IU/ml IL-2 and approximately 9.2 ug/ml peptides. On days 3 and 7, fresh IL-2 medium replaced half the medium. A word on this clone: Its antigen is not known.

In germline, CDR1 is SGHRS, CDR2 YFSETQ. The ends lost 4 bases at V and 4 bases at J; junction bases unmatched: 9. The CDR3 is 15 amino acids. The V call is TRBV5-1, the J call TRBJ1-1; 8 bases are shared with TRBD1. This TCR was recovered from a human donor who received a COVID-19 vaccine. The specimen comprised CD4+ T cells from PBMCs cultured with SARS-CoV-2 spike peptides, sampled before COVID-19 vaccination. The CDR3 region is CASSARQGSLTEAFF. In DNA form, the CDR3 reads TGCGCCAGCAGCGCGCGACAGGGGTCCCTCACTGAAGCTTTCTTT.